Described below is a single T cell receptor (beta chain) sequence and its context. The antigen is undetermined. This may be a read error: a much more frequent sequence differs by one nucleotide. The germline V gene has CDR1 SEHNR and CDR2 FQNEAQ (reference sequence). This CDR3 spans 14 amino acids. Trimming stripped 3 bases from V and 11 bases from J, with 19 bases between. The sample is drawn from a study of regulatory T cells in long-lasting Graves disease. General study results and limits: Persistent disease samples used TRBV28, TRBJ1-2 and TRBJ2-5 preferentially. Lower TCR diversity was seen in persistent Graves' patients than in newly diagnosed ones. Patients with persistent disease shared some 2,500 public clonotypes, outpacing the approximately 870 shared by new patients.

Relying on iRepertoire HTBI primers and Arm-PCR of CDR3 regions, the team built TCR beta libraries. Each CDR3 protein gets one entry after TCRdb re-called the multiplex PCR reads with MiXCR. The table lists hundreds of thousands of distinct CDR3 sequences, roughly 15% of them singletons. Noted time point: newly diagnosed GD, antithyroid drugs for less than 3 months. RNA isolated from PBMCs was used to make the TCR library. This sample also belongs to another study, concerning T cells in Graves' hyperthyroidism and ophthalmopathy. That work contributes: During a first-round RT-PCR of the TCR CDR3, the HTBI primer set was used.

The sequence was obtained from a woman in her twenties or thirties with Graves disease. The genes are TRBV7-9 and TRBJ2-5, with a tentative D call TRBD1 (6 bases). The sequenced sample was peripheral blood mononuclear cells (PBMCs), obtained at new diagnosis, from a patient treated with antithyroid drugs. The CDR3 spells CASSLTGSYNEQYF. The DNA for the CDR3 is TGTGCCAGCAGCTTGACAGGTTCCTACAATGAGCAGTACTTC. Combining the CDR3 with reference TRBV7-9 and TRBJ2-5 gives the whole variable domain DTGVSQNPRHKITKRGQNVTFRCDPISEHNRLYWYRQTLGQGPEFLTYFQNEAQLEKSRLLSDRFSAERPKGSFSTLEIQRTEQGDSAMYLCASSLTGSYNEQYFGPGTRLLVL.